This TCR beta chain was identified during a study of cytomegalovirus exposure and HLA in healthy donors. Study-level findings and limits: Rare TCR sequences dominated, though some public TCRs recurred in many donors. Based on reports, TCR beta sequences accurately predicted HLA-A and HLA-B alleles for most subjects. Other equally common chains were less clonally expanded than HLA-associated TCR beta chains, a later analysis showed. The authors listed 164 TCR beta chains as cytomegalovirus-associated.

The PCR had 60 Vbeta and 13 Jbeta primers. Here immunoSEQ multiplex PCR was the method, and the copy in TCRdb shows in-frame clones only, minus some. This repertoire shows 100,000 to 150,000 clones, about 84% found once; its top ten account for approximately 3.8%. This clone has just one count. Antigen unknown. CDR3 size: 14 residues. In germline, CDR1 is SGHTA, CDR2 FQGNSA. This receptor was obtained from a man between 35 and 55 years old in good health and CMV-seronegative. J is TRBJ2-5 and V is TRBV7-2; tentatively, D is TRBD2 (7 bases). The DNA end lines up better with TRBJ2-7; the J call may be wrong. The source material was PBMCs. CDR3 coding DNA: TGTGCCAGCAGCTTAGCGGGGGGGCCCATCGAGCAGTACTTC. It translates to CASSLAGGPIEQYF.